What follows describes a single TCR beta chain. This sample is part of a study of response to subunit inactivated influenza vaccine. TCRdb ran MiXCR on the RT-PCR reads and lists one entry per CDR3 protein. The profile shows hundreds of thousands of distinct CDR3 sequences, 10% to 12% of them singletons. This sample was also put to use in a study of T cells expressing NK-cell markers. That report notes: What made the TCR beta cDNA was 5'RACE template switching with UMIs. Each TCR beta repertoire originated in sorted T cells that were CD3+CD56+NKG2C+, CD3+CD56+NKG2C- or CD3+CD56-NKG2C+. With respect to HCMV, seven of the eight sequenced donors were seropositive, and one was seronegative. Within several experiments, an anti-gamma-delta TCR antibody kept the sorting limited to alpha-beta TCR T cells. In several donors, dominant clonotypes made up about 25-60.1% of CD3+CD56-NKG2C+ cells.

The starting material was PBMCs from blood, obtained on the day of vaccination. This clonotype originated in a man aged 50 to 59 who received an inactivated influenza vaccine.

The chain's CDR3 is CASSLLGLASDTQYF. DNA for the CDR3: TGTGCCAGCAGCTTACTGGGACTAGCGTCAGATACGCAGTATTTT. The gene calls are TRBV7-3 and TRBJ2-3; 10 bases agree with TRBD2. The CDR3 runs to 15 residues. J lost 4 bases, V lost 2 bases, and 3 bases had no gene match. Germline loops: CDR1 SGHTA, CDR2 FQGTGA.